The 31 T cell receptor beta chains below come from one sample, sequenced in a study of T cell responses to AZD1222 COVID-19 vaccine. Libraries were prepared by immunoSEQ multiplex PCR; TCRdb keeps only in-frame clonotypes and omits some of them. This sample carries under 150,000 clones, roughly 88% of them seen once, and the ten largest clones take over 25%. This specimen consisted of peripheral blood, obtained 28 days after the second AZD1222 dose. These receptors were collected from an adult who received the AZD1222 COVID-19 vaccine.

This chain joins TRBV9 and TRBJ2-2, with D unresolved. Germline V lookup: CDR1 SGDLS, CDR2 YYNGEE. The V and J ends lost 4 bases and 6 bases respectively, with 13 bases between them. The CDR3 totals 14 residues. CDR3 sequence: CASSPEPRAGELFF. The CDR3 DNA reads as TGTGCCAGCAGCCCAGAACCCCGGGCCGGGGAGCTGTTTTTT.

The J gene is TRBJ2-5, the V gene TRBV30; 13 nucleotides match TRBD2. Germline V lookup: CDR1 GTSNPN, CDR2 SVGIG (reference sequence). Losses at the gene ends were 1 base for V and 4 bases for J; bases not matched to a gene: 3. The CDR3 runs 15 residues. CDR3 nucleotide sequence: TGTGCCTGGAGTGAGGGACTAGCGGGGCGAGAGACCCAGTACTTC. It specifies CAWSEGLAGRETQYF.

V gene TRBV2 combines with J gene TRBJ1-2; 9 nucleotides line up with TRBD1. Germline V gene sequence: CDR1 SNHLY, CDR2 FYNNEI. The CDR3 extends over 13 amino acids. The junction had 7 bases not matched to a gene; V was cut back by 6 bases and J by 8 bases. Here the CDR3 reads CASSGRTGEGYTF. In DNA form, the CDR3 reads TGTGCCAGCAGCGGACGGACAGGGGAAGGCTACACCTTC.

The chain recombines TRBV6-5 with TRBJ1-2; unclear D gene. Germline loops: CDR1 MNHEY, CDR2 SVGAGI. The CDR3 contains 13 residues. V lost 4 bases and J 5 bases, leaving 11 bases between the germline ends. The CDR3 here is CASSFSEGYGYTF. CDR3 DNA: TGTGCCAGCAGTTTCAGTGAGGGATATGGCTACACCTTC.

This chain joins TRBV11-2 and TRBJ1-1; D unclear. Germline V gene sequence: CDR1 SGHAT, CDR2 FQNNGV. Trimming stripped 1 base from V and 1 base from J, with 10 bases between. This CDR3 has 15 amino acids. CDR3 region: CASSLGGWGNTEAFF. CDR3 sequence (DNA): TGTGCCAGCAGCTTAGGTGGTTGGGGGAACACTGAAGCTTTCTTT. Variable domain in full (rest from reference TRBV11-2 and TRBJ1-1): EAGVAQSPRYKIIEKRQSVAFWCNPISGHATLYWYQQILGQGPKLLIQFQNNGVVDDSQLPKDRFSAERLKGVDSTLKIQPAKLEDSAVYLCASSLGGWGNTEAFFGQGTRLTVV.

The chain employs TRBV6-6 and TRBJ2-7; D ambiguous. CDR3 length equals 13 residues. The germline V gene has CDR1 MNHNY and CDR2 SVGAGI (reference sequence). V was pared by 7 bases and J by 0 bases, with 10 bases between. CDR3 DNA sequence: TGTGCCAGCATCCCGACGGACTCCTACGAGCAGTACTTC. Translation: CASIPTDSYEQYF.

This CDR3 reads CASSQDRAGPNYGYTF. The CDR3 DNA reads as TGCGCCAGCAGCCAAGATAGGGCAGGGCCTAACTATGGCTACACCTTC. This chain links TRBV4-1 with TRBJ1-2; TRBD1 is a possible D gene (5 bases). Trimming shortened V by 0 bases and J by 0 bases, and 11 bases separated the two germline ends. Germline CDR1 and CDR2: MGHRA and YSYEKL. This CDR3 has 16 residues.

Regarding this clone: A junction boundary mismatches the germline segment, possibly from a read error. The chain employs TRBV7-9 and TRBJ2-7; D might be TRBD1 (5 bases). Looked up from germline, CDR1 is SEHNR and CDR2 is FQNEAQ (reference sequence). CDR3 length: 11 residues. CDR3 DNA: TGTGCCAGCAGCTTTAGTTCGGACATTAACTTC. Protein: CASSFSSDINF.

The sample holds one count of this clone. The chain is built from TRBV19 and TRBJ2-3, with a possible D match to TRBD1 (5 bases). In germline, CDR1 is LNHDA, CDR2 SQIVND (reference sequence). Trimming stripped 5 bases from V and 4 bases from J, with 10 bases between. The CDR3 is made up of 13 amino acids. The CDR3 bases are TGTGCCAGTAGTGTAATAGGGGCAGATACGCAGTATTTT. Translation gives CASSVIGADTQYF.

The V call is TRBV5-6, the J call TRBJ1-2; D may be TRBD1 (6 bases). The CDR3 sequence is 15 residues long. The germline V and J ends were trimmed by 4 bases and 7 bases, with 20 bases remaining between them. Germline V gene lookup returns CDR1 SGHDT and CDR2 YYEEEE. This CDR3 reads CASSLARLIRGGYTF. The CDR3 nucleotides are TGTGCCAGCAGCCTGGCCCGCCTCATCAGGGGTGGCTACACCTTC.

A single count supports this clone. The chain links TRBV19 to TRBJ1-5; 10 bases match TRBD1. The germline V gene encodes CDR1 LNHDA and CDR2 SQIVND (reference sequence). V lost 5 bases and J lost 9; bases outside the gene matches: 10. The CDR3 length is 15 residues. The CDR3 nucleotides read TGTGCCAGTAGTCCGAATGGACAGGGGGTAGGGCCCCAGCATTTT. As protein: CASSPNGQGVGPQHF.

V gene TRBV2 combines with J gene TRBJ1-2, with D unresolved. Germline values: CDR1 SNHLY, CDR2 FYNNEI. This CDR3 is built from 15 residues. V lost 2 bases, J lost 1 base, and 11 bases lay in between. CDR3 nucleotide sequence: TGTGCCAGCAGTGAACAGGTGGGGAGTAACTATGGCTACACCTTC. This translates into CASSEQVGSNYGYTF.

This chain joins TRBV10-3 and TRBJ2-2; no firm D call. Trimming removed 4 bases at V and 6 bases at J, with 9 bases between. There are 13 residues in the CDR3. From germline, CDR1 is ENHRY and CDR2 SYGVKD. Here the CDR3 DNA reads TGTGCCATCAGTGGGTCGGCGTCCGGGGAGCTGTTTTTT. Residues: CAISGSASGELFF.

The chain combines TRBV5-1 with TRBJ1-1; D ambiguous. Looked up from germline, CDR1 is SGHRS and CDR2 is YFSETQ. CDR3 size: 13 residues. Between the trimmed V and J ends, which lost 5 bases and 4 bases, there was a span of 12 bases. CDR3 nucleotide sequence: TGCGCCAGCAGGTCTACAACCTTCACTGAAGCTTTCTTT. Protein sequence: CASRSTTFTEAFF.

The V gene is TRBV18, the J gene TRBJ2-3; 9 bases are shared with TRBD2. Germline V CDR1 and CDR2: KGHSH, LQKENI. The CDR3 is 11 amino acids. CDR3 region: CAAGGGDTQYF. The CDR3 nucleotides are TGTGCAGCGGGGGGCGGCGATACGCAGTATTTT.

This clone appeared a few times. V is TRBV19 and J is TRBJ2-1; 7 bases agree with TRBD2. The CDR3 covers 16 residues. Germline lookup yields CDR1 LNHDA and CDR2 SQIVND (reference sequence). V trimming: 8 bases; J trimming: 6 bases; junction bases outside the gene matches: 16. CDR3 in DNA: TGTGCCAGTGGAAGGGGCCGGGGGGATCTTCTCAATGAGCAGTTCTTC. This sequence encodes CASGRGRGDLLNEQFF.

The chain recombines TRBV7-3 with TRBJ2-2; no definite D call. The CDR3 has 16 residues. The germline V gene encodes CDR1 SGHTA and CDR2 FQGTGA. Trimming shortened V by 5 bases and J by 4 bases, and 17 bases separated the two germline ends. In DNA form, the CDR3 reads TGTGCCAGCAGCCGCGGACCGGCGATAGTCACCGGGGAGCTGTTTTTT. Encoded protein: CASSRGPAIVTGELFF.

This chain joins TRBV5-1 and TRBJ1-3; no clear D gene. V dropped 4 bases and J dropped 0 bases, with 8 bases sitting between them. The germline CDR1 and CDR2 sequences are SGHRS and YFSETQ. The CDR3 sequence is 14 residues long. Here the CDR3 reads CASSDANSGNTIYF. CDR3 bases: TGCGCCAGCAGCGATGCCAACTCTGGAAACACCATATATTTT.

This chain joins TRBV14 and TRBJ2-7; D not resolved. The CDR3 runs 14 residues. V lost 0 bases, J lost 6 bases, and 12 bases lay in between. Germline V CDR1 and CDR2: SGHDN, FVKESK. The CDR3 protein is CASSQDLGGGEQYF. The CDR3 nucleotides read TGTGCCAGCAGCCAAGATTTAGGCGGCGGCGAGCAGTACTTC.

The chain links TRBV5-1 to TRBJ2-1; 10 nucleotides match TRBD2. This CDR3 is built from 16 residues. CDR1 and CDR2 from the germline V gene are SGHRS and YFSETQ. The trim removed 0 bases at V and 3 bases at J, leaving 3 bases unmatched. CDR3 protein: CASSLAPSGGYNEQFF. The CDR3 DNA sequence: TGCGCCAGCAGCTTGGCGCCTAGCGGGGGCTACAATGAGCAGTTCTTC.

V and J are TRBV18 and TRBJ2-7; no clear D gene. The CDR3 extends over 12 amino acids. Germline V lookup: CDR1 KGHSH, CDR2 LQKENI. V was shortened by 8 bases and J by 0 bases, with 8 bases between the two germline ends. CDR3 region: CASAGTSYEQYF. The DNA of the CDR3 is TGTGCCAGCGCCGGCACCTCCTACGAGCAGTACTTC.

The V call is TRBV6-5, the J call TRBJ2-1; 10 nucleotides match TRBD2. The germline V gene has CDR1 MNHEY and CDR2 SVGAGI. The CDR3 has 15 amino acids. V trimming: 7 bases; J trimming: 7 bases; junction bases outside the gene matches: 10. The CDR3 spells CASIPPSGGSNEQFF. The CDR3 DNA is TGTGCCAGCATCCCTCCTAGCGGGGGCTCAAATGAGCAGTTCTTC.

The genes are TRBV5-8 and TRBJ2-7, with 7 bases identical to TRBD1. Germline V lookup: CDR1 SGHTS, CDR2 YDEGEE. CDR3 length equals 17 residues. Unmatched junction bases numbered 17, after V lost 5 bases and J lost 3 bases. The CDR3 sequence is CASRDLGRTGIIYEQYF. The CDR3 nucleotides are TGTGCCAGCAGGGATCTCGGGCGGACAGGAATAATCTACGAGCAGTACTTC.

J is TRBJ2-4 and V is TRBV7-9; D not certain. This CDR3 is 16 amino acids long. V lost 4 bases to trimming and J lost 0 bases, with 13 bases between them. CDR1 is SEHNR, CDR2 FQNEAQ, per germline (reference sequence). Here the CDR3 DNA reads TGTGCCAGCAGCTCCCCCTTGGGTTTAGCCAAAAACATTCAGTACTTC. Translation: CASSSPLGLAKNIQYF.

This chain's CDR3 is CASSPSGGPTGELFF. The DNA of the CDR3 is TGTGCCAGCAGCCCTAGCGGGGGGCCCACCGGGGAGCTGTTTTTT. The rearrangement joins TRBV27 to TRBJ2-2; the match to TRBD2 covers 11 bases. CDR3 length: 15 residues. The germline gives CDR1 MNHEY, CDR2 SMNVEV (reference sequence). V was clipped by 6 bases and J by 4 bases; unmatched bases: 4.

The V call is TRBV11-2, the J call TRBJ1-2; D remains unclear. The germline V gene has CDR1 SGHAT and CDR2 FQNNGV. The CDR3 sequence is 16 residues long. V lost 2 bases to trimming and J lost 8 bases, with 21 bases between them. The CDR3 sequence is CASSLLASVGFGGYTF. The CDR3 coding sequence is TGTGCCAGCAGCTTACTAGCGTCCGTCGGGTTTGGAGGCTACACCTTC.

This sequence joins TRBV4-3 and TRBJ1-4; D is undetermined. This CDR3 is 16 amino acids long. The V gene lost 0 bases and the J gene lost 3 bases, with 11 bases spanning the gap. Germline lookup yields CDR1 LGHNA and CDR2 YSLEER. The CDR3 protein is CASSQDFEAPNEKLFF. The CDR3 DNA reads TGCGCCAGCAGCCAAGATTTTGAGGCCCCTAATGAAAAACTGTTTTTT.

This clone was counted a single time. The rearrangement links TRBV4-1 to TRBJ2-2, with 15 nucleotides matching TRBD2. The CDR3 length is 19 residues. Trimming cost V 11 bases and J 2 bases; bases outside gene matches: 15. Germline CDR1 and CDR2: MGHRA and YSYEKL. The CDR3 reads CAPSHSRTSGGGNTGELFF. The DNA of the CDR3 is TGCGCCCCCAGCCACTCTAGGACTAGCGGGGGGGGCAACACCGGGGAGCTGTTTTTT.

This chain uses TRBV7-9 with TRBJ1-1; D remains ambiguous. CDR1 is SEHNR, CDR2 FQNEAQ, per germline (reference sequence). The germline V and J ends were trimmed by 5 bases and 1 base, with 14 bases remaining between them. The CDR3 runs to 15 residues. The CDR3 DNA follows: TGTGCCAGCAGCGTATTCAGGTATTCGAACACTGAAGCTTTCTTT. This gives the protein CASSVFRYSNTEAFF. Full variable domain (rest looked up from reference TRBV7-9 and TRBJ1-1): DTGVSQNPRHKITKRGQNVTFRCDPISEHNRLYWYRQTLGQGPEFLTYFQNEAQLEKSRLLSDRFSAERPKGSFSTLEIQRTEQGDSAMYLCASSVFRYSNTEAFFGQGTRLTVV.

CDR3 region: CASSRRDITNYGYTF. Written as DNA, the CDR3 is TGTGCCAGTAGTAGAAGGGACATAACTAACTATGGCTACACCTTC. This chain joins TRBV19 and TRBJ1-2; possible D gene TRBD1, 6 bases. Germline V gene data show CDR1 as LNHDA and CDR2 as SQIVND (reference sequence). There are 15 residues in the CDR3. Trimming shortened V by 4 bases and J by 0 bases, and 12 bases separated the two germline ends.

A few counts support this clone. The same CDR3 can be traced to other DNA sequences in this sample. V and J are TRBV3-1 (or the pseudogene TRBV3-2) and TRBJ2-1; D ambiguous. CDR1 LGHDT and CDR2 YNNKEL come from the germline V gene (reference sequence). V lost 0 bases and J lost 0, with 12 bases in between. There are 17 residues in the CDR3. The CDR3 spells CASSQEGIGNSYNEQFF. CDR3 bases: TGTGCCAGCAGCCAAGAGGGGATAGGTAACTCCTACAATGAGCAGTTCTTC.